This entry features one T cell receptor (beta chain) sequence. Followed longitudinally, the Seattle patients had been enrolled during active infection. The protocol was immunoSEQ multiplex PCR, while the TCRdb copy is restricted to in-frame clones and leaves out a portion. Of 200,000 to 300,000 clones in the sample, about 82% were seen once. The sample originates from a study of blood T cell repertoires in COVID-19. Study-level information: There were acute and convalescent COVID-19 samples, and they came from the United States, Italy and Spain. Nucleic acid was either cDNA or gDNA, and it came from T cells, B-cell-depleted T cells, or PBMCs.

CDR1 and CDR2 (germline): ENHRY, SYGVKD. The V end was cut by 11 bases, the J end by 3 bases, with 11 bases between. This CDR3 is 11 amino acids long. The chain has TRBV10-3 and TRBJ2-7; weak D call: TRBD1 (5 bases). The sample taken for sequencing was peripheral blood. The TCR comes from a woman over 75 with COVID-19, enrolled during active disease. The CDR3 region is CASRGIYEQYF. The CDR3 nucleotides are TGTGCCTCAAGGGGTATCTACGAGCAGTACTTC.